A selection of T cell receptor beta chains follows, all from one sample in a study of prognosis after radiotherapy for stage I lung cancer. Each CDR3 protein gets one entry after TCRdb re-called the multiplex PCR reads with MiXCR. Among 50,000 or so distinct CDR3 sequences listed, about 35% were seen once. The sequencing here drew on PBMCs, taken before or after stereotactic body radiation therapy (not recorded which). Receptors were obtained from a donor aged 50 or older with non-small cell lung cancer. The CDR3 runs from the conserved cysteine through the conserved F or W. The order of the fields is J gene, clone size, D gene, V gene, CDR3 protein, CDR3 DNA. A D gene is named only where the DNA matches it firmly. Only part of the rows carry a size: once, few, many, or a class if the clone is expanded.

TRBJ1-2 | - | TRBD1 | TRBV6-1 | CASSEWGTGGFKGYTF | TGTGCCAGCAGTGAGTGGGGTACAGGGGGCTTTAAAGGCTACACCTTC
TRBJ1-1 | few | - | TRBV4-2 | CASSQAHPGATNTEAFF | TGTGCCAGCAGCCAAGCACACCCGGGAGCCACGAACACTGAAGCTTTCTTT
TRBJ2-6 | many | - | TRBV12-3/TRBV12-4 | CASSSSGANVLTF | TGTGCCAGCAGTTCCTCTGGGGCCAACGTCCTGACTTTC
TRBJ1-2 | - | - | TRBV7-9 | CASSRTGNYGYTF | TGTGCCAGCAGTCGGACGGGGAACTATGGCTACACCTTC
TRBJ2-7 | once | TRBD1 | TRBV6-6 | CASSYSGTGGFYEQYF | TGTGCCAGCAGTTACTCGGGGACAGGGGGCTTCTACGAGCAGTACTTC
TRBJ2-2 | - | TRBD1 | TRBV4-2 | CASSQVTGGAAGELFF | TGTGCCAGCAGCCAAGTGACAGGGGGCGCGGCCGGGGAGCTGTTTTTT
TRBJ2-7 | many | - | TRBV5-5 | CASSSPGRRVAYEQYF | TGTGCCAGCAGCTCCCCAGGCCGGCGGGTGGCCTACGAGCAGTACTTC
TRBJ1-2 | many | - | TRBV11-2 | CASSPGGSYGYTF | TGTGCCAGCAGCCCGGGGGGGAGCTATGGCTACACCTTC
TRBJ1-2 | many | - | TRBV6-5 | CASSYSLNYGYTF | TGTGCCAGCAGTTACTCGCTGAACTATGGCTACACCTTC
TRBJ2-7 | many | - | TRBV6-1 | CANSRGGGSYEQYF | TGTGCCAACTCCAGAGGAGGAGGCTCCTACGAGCAGTACTTC
TRBJ2-2 | many | - | TRBV9 | CASSPQVGRAANTGELFF | TGTGCCAGCAGCCCTCAAGTTGGTAGGGCTGCGAACACCGGGGAGCTGTTTTTT
TRBJ2-2 | few | TRBD1 | TRBV5-5 | CASSLGTENTGELFF | TGTGCCAGCAGCCTCGGGACAGAGAACACCGGGGAGCTGTTTTTT
TRBJ1-5 | many | - | TRBV28 | CASSGGNQPQHF | TGTGCCAGCTCAGGGGGCAATCAGCCCCAGCATTTT
TRBJ2-7 | many | - | TRBV20-1 | CSARGGKDYEQYF | TGCAGTGCTAGAGGCGGCAAAGACTACGAGCAGTACTTC
TRBJ2-1 | many | TRBD2 | TRBV12-3/TRBV12-4 | CASSSGTSGSYNEQFF | TGTGCCAGCAGTTCCGGGACTAGCGGATCCTACAATGAGCAGTTCTTC
TRBJ2-3 | few | - | TRBV5-4 | CASNGGPGTYTQYF | TGTGCCAGCAACGGAGGTCCGGGGACATATACGCAGTATTTT
TRBJ2-2 | - | TRBD1 | TRBV11-3 | CASNYTGTDNTGELFF | TGTGCCAGCAACTATACCGGGACAGATAACACCGGGGAGCTGTTTTTT
TRBJ2-1 | many | - | TRBV3-1 | CASTGTPLNEQFF | TGTGCCAGCACCGGGACTCCCCTCAATGAGCAGTTCTTC
TRBJ2-7 | many | - | TRBV7-2 | CASSPAVTYEQYF | TGTGCCAGCAGCCCGGCGGTGACCTACGAGCAGTACTTC
TRBJ2-7 | - | - | TRBV20-1 | CSAMRAVGKNGEQYF | TGCAGTGCTATGAGGGCGGTAGGGAAAAACGGCGAGCAGTACTTC
TRBJ1-4 | few | TRBD1 | TRBV28 | CASSGSGQGGNEKLFF | TGTGCCAGCAGTGGTTCCGGACAGGGAGGGAATGAAAAACTGTTTTTT
TRBJ1-6 | many | - | TRBV11-2 | CASSLGGVINSPLHF | TGTGCCAGCAGCCTCGGGGGGGTTATCAATTCACCCCTCCACTTT
TRBJ1-1 | - | - | TRBV11-2 | CASRDTGEAFF | TGTGCCAGCAGAGACACAGGGGAAGCTTTCTTT
TRBJ2-3 | many | TRBD2 | TRBV27 | CASSNSGRFSDTQYF | TGTGCCAGCAGTAATAGCGGGAGGTTCTCAGATACGCAGTATTTT
TRBJ2-4 | many | - | TRBV12-3/TRBV12-4 | CASRAGTAFQNIQYF | TGTGCCAGCAGGGCCGGGACGGCTTTCCAAAACATTCAGTACTTC
TRBJ2-7 | many | - | TRBV24-1 | CATSDRADSYEQYF | TGTGCCACCAGTGACCGCGCGGACAGTTACGAGCAGTACTTC
TRBJ1-5 | many | - | TRBV19 | CASSMGPGDQPQHF | TGTGCCAGTAGTATGGGCCCAGGGGATCAGCCCCAGCATTTT
TRBJ2-7 | - | - | TRBV11-2 | CASSLQRVSYEQYF | TGTGCCAGCTCCCTCCAGCGGGTCTCCTACGAGCAGTACTTC